This is a list of T cell receptor beta chains from one sample in a study of pediatric ulcerative colitis. Method: immunoSEQ multiplex PCR; TCRdb's copy keeps in-frame clones and lacks some. The repertoire holds around 30,000 clones, with almost 85% as singletons. The sample taken for sequencing was blood. All receptors come from a boy between 5 and 17 years old with severe ulcerative colitis. CDR3s include the opening cysteine and the closing phenylalanine or tryptophan. A D gene is named only where the DNA matches it firmly. Some rows have no size entry. The others give once, few or many, or a class for an expanded clone.

v_call	d_call	j_call	clone_size	cdr3_nt	cdr3_aa
TRBV30	.	TRBJ1-1	.	TGTGCCTGGAAGGCAGACCTGAACACTGAAGCTTTCTTT	CAWKADLNTEAFF
TRBV7-6	TRBD2	TRBJ2-1	.	TGTGCCAGCAGACCTACTAGCGGGGGAGGGAGTGAGCAGTTCTTC	CASRPTSGGGSEQFF
TRBV2	TRBD2	TRBJ2-1	.	TGTGCCAGCAGTCTGGGACTAGCGGGAAATGAGCAGTTCTTC	CASSLGLAGNEQFF
TRBV11-1	.	TRBJ1-1	.	TGTGCCAGCAGCTTAGAGAACAGGGAAGATGAAGCTTTCTTT	CASSLENREDEAFF
TRBV7-2	TRBD2	TRBJ2-5	.	TGTGCCAGCAGCACGGGACTAGCGGGGGTTAGGGAAGAGACCCAGTACTTC	CASSTGLAGVREETQYF
TRBV19	.	TRBJ2-7	once	TGTGCCAGTAGTAGGGGAATCGGGACAACTTACGAGCAGTACTTC	CASSRGIGTTYEQYF
TRBV12-5	.	TRBJ2-6	few	TGTGCTAGTGCCCGGGACGGTAACTCTGGGGCCAACGTCCTGACTTTC	CASARDGNSGANVLTF
TRBV6-1	.	TRBJ1-2	.	TGTGCCAGCAGCATCTTCAACTATGGCTACACCTTC	CASSIFNYGYTF
TRBV12-5	.	TRBJ1-1	.	TGTGCTAGTGGGGGTGGCGAAGCTTTCTTT	CASGGGEAFF
TRBV7-9	.	TRBJ2-2	.	TGTGCCAGCAGCTTATACGCAGAAATCACCGGGGAGCTGTTTTTT	CASSLYAEITGELFF
TRBV2	TRBD1	TRBJ1-5	.	TGTGCCAGCAGTGATGGGACAGGTAGCAATCAGCCCCAGCATTTT	CASSDGTGSNQPQHF
TRBV11-2	.	TRBJ1-4	.	TGTGCCAGCAGCTTAAACAGGGTTGGTGAAAAACTGTTTTTT	CASSLNRVGEKLFF
TRBV30	.	TRBJ1-2	.	TGTGCCTGGGTCGGGACATTCCGATGGAATGGCTACACCTTC	CAWVGTFRWNGYTF
TRBV25-1	.	TRBJ2-3	.	TGTGCCAGCAGTGACCCCTCGGGCACAGATACGCAGTATTTT	CASSDPSGTDTQYF
TRBV7-9	.	TRBJ1-4	.	TGTGCCAGCAGCTTAGAAGTCTCTAATGAAAAACTGTTTTTT	CASSLEVSNEKLFF
TRBV5-1	TRBD2	TRBJ2-1	.	TGCGCCAGCTCCGCGGGGGGCCCCTACAATGAGCAGTTCTTC	CASSAGGPYNEQFF
TRBV7-9	.	TRBJ2-5	once	TGTGCCAGCAGCTTAGTCTGGGACAAAGGGGAGACCCAGTACTTC	CASSLVWDKGETQYF
TRBV5-1	.	TRBJ1-6	.	TGCGCCAGCAGCTTGGGAGGGCAGGGATTAATAAATTCACCCCTCCACTTT	CASSLGGQGLINSPLHF
TRBV30	.	TRBJ1-1	.	TGTGCCTGGAGTGGGGTTAACACTGAAGCTTTCTTT	CAWSGVNTEAFF
TRBV25-1	.	TRBJ1-6	.	TGTGCCAGCAGTGAATCGTTGGGGCTCCACTTT	CASSESLGLHF
TRBV28	.	TRBJ1-2	.	TGTGCCAGCAGTTCACAGAGCATTATGATTAACTATGGCTACACCTTC	CASSSQSIMINYGYTF
TRBV2	.	TRBJ1-4	.	TGTGCCAGCAGTCGAGGTGAAAAACTGTTTTTT	CASSRGEKLFF
TRBV7-9	.	TRBJ1-1	.	TGTGCCAGCAGCGGTCAGGGTCGGACTGAAGCTTTCTTT	CASSGQGRTEAFF
TRBV7-6	.	TRBJ2-7	.	TGTGCCAGCAGCCAATGGGGGACTTACGAGCAGTACTTC	CASSQWGTYEQYF
TRBV5-5	.	TRBJ2-1	.	TGTGCCAGCAGCCCGTCGGCCTACAATGAGCAGTTCTTC	CASSPSAYNEQFF
TRBV5-6	TRBD1	TRBJ1-1	.	TGTGCCAGCAGCTCCGGGACAGGGTTCACTGAAGCTTTCTTT	CASSSGTGFTEAFF
TRBV4-1	TRBD2	TRBJ2-7	.	TGCGCCAGCAGCCAAGTACCTGTGGGGGAGGGCGAGCAGTACTTC	CASSQVPVGEGEQYF
TRBV9	.	TRBJ2-3	.	TGTGCCAGCACTGAGCAGGCTGCTAGCAACACAGATACGCAGTATTTT	CASTEQAASNTDTQYF
TRBV30	.	TRBJ2-1	.	TGTGCCTGGAGGGGCTTTACGGGTGAGCAGTTCTTC	CAWRGFTGEQFF
TRBV30	.	TRBJ2-7	.	TGTGCCTGGAGGGATTTGGACAGATCCTACGAGCAGTACTTC	CAWRDLDRSYEQYF
TRBV28	TRBD1	TRBJ2-1	.	TGTGCCAGCAGACCAGACAGGGGCGTTAATGAGCAGTTCTTC	CASRPDRGVNEQFF
TRBV2	.	TRBJ1-6	few	TGTGCCAGCGGAAGTCCTCTCAAAAGTTCACCCCTCCACTTT	CASGSPLKSSPLHF
TRBV7-9	.	TRBJ1-3	.	TGTGCCAGCAGCTTAAGGTCTGGAAACACCATATATTTT	CASSLRSGNTIYF
TRBV18	.	TRBJ1-5	.	TGTGCCAGCTCTTTAAACAGGTACAATCAGCCCCAGCATTTT	CASSLNRYNQPQHF
TRBV7-9	.	TRBJ2-5	.	TGTGCCAGCAGCTTATCCGGCAGCCTAGAGACCCAGTACTTC	CASSLSGSLETQYF
TRBV29-1	.	TRBJ1-1	.	TGCAGCGTTTGGGGGAGGTCGAGCACTGAAGCTTTCTTT	CSVWGRSSTEAFF
TRBV19	.	TRBJ1-3	.	TGTGCCAGTAAATCGGGAAACACCATATATTTT	CASKSGNTIYF
TRBV7-9	.	TRBJ2-3	.	TGTGCCAGCAGCACCTTCAGTGATTTCGCAGATACGCAGTATTTT	CASSTFSDFADTQYF
TRBV10-1	.	TRBJ1-4	few	TGCGCCAGCAGTGGACAGGATGGGACAAAACTGTTTTTT	CASSGQDGTKLFF
TRBV5-6	TRBD1	TRBJ1-6	.	TGTGCCAGCAGCCCAAGGGGGCTTCGGTCGTATAATTCACCCCTCCACTTT	CASSPRGLRSYNSPLHF